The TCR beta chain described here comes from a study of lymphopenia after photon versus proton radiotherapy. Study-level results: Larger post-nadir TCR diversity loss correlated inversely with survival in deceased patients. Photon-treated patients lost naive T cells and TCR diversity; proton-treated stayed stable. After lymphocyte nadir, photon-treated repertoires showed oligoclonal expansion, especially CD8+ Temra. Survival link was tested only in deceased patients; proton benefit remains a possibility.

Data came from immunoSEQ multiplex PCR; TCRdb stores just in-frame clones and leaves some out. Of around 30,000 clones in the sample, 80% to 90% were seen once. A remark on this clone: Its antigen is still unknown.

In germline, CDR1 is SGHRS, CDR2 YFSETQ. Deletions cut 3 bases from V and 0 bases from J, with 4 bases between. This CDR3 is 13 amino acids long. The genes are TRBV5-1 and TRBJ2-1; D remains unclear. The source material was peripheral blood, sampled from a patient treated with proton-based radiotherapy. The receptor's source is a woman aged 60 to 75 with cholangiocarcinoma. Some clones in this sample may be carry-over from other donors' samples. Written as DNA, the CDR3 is TGCGCCAGCAGCTCCAGCTCCTACAATGAGCAGTTCTTC. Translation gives CASSSSSYNEQFF.